What follows is one TCR beta chain and its context. Its cognate antigen is unknown. The CDR3 is made up of 13 amino acids. V was shortened by 1 base and J by 4 bases, with 7 bases between the two germline ends. Germline CDR1 SGHVS, CDR2 FQNEAQ. This sample stems from a study of T cell repertoires in cytomegalovirus infection. Study as a whole: Carrying CMV and the relevant HLA type showed in public TCR beta signatures.

Study findings and constraints: Dominating the ex vivo response were HLA-C-restricted CMV-specific TCR beta clonotypes.

TCRdb processed the reads anew with MiXCR; each CDR3 protein has one entry. The top ten hold approximately 40% of the sample, which has hundreds of thousands of distinct CDR3 sequences, approximately 46% seen once. The sample in question was cultured PBMCs, obtained from culture after CMV antigen stimulation. The rearrangement joins TRBV7-8 to TRBJ1-2; D perhaps matches TRBD1 (5 bases). The TCR originated in a human donor in good health (CMV status not recorded). Some clones in this sample may be carry-over from other donors' samples. CDR3 sequence (DNA): TGTGCCAGCAGCTTAGAGGGGATCTATGGCTACACCTTC. It is translated as CASSLEGIYGYTF.